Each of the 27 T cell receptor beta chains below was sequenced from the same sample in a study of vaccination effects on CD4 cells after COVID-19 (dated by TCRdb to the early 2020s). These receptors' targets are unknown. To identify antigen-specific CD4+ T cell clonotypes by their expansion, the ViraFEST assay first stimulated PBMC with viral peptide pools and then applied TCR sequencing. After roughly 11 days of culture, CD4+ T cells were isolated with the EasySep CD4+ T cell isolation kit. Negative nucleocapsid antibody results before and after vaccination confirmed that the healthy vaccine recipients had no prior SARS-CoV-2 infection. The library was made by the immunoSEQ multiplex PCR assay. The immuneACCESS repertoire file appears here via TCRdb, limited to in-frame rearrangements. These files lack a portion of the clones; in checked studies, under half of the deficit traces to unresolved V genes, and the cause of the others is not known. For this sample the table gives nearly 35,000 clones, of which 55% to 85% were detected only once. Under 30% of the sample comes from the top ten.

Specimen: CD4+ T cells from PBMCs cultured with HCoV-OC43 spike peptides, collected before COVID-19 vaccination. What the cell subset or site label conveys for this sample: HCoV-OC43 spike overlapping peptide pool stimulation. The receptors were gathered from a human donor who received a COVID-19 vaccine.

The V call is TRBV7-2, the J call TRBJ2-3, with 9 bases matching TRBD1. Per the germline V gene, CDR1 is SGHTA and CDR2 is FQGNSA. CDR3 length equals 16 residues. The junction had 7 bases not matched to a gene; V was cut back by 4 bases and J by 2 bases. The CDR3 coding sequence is TGTGCCAGCAGCTCCCGCGGGACAGGGATCACAGATACGCAGTATTTT. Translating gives CASSSRGTGITDTQYF.

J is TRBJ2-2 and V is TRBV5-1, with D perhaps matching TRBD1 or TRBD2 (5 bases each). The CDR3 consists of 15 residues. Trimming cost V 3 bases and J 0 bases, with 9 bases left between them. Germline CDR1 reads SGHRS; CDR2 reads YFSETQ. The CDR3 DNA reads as TGCGCCAGCAGCTCGGGACCAACGAACACCGGGGAGCTGTTTTTT. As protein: CASSSGPTNTGELFF.

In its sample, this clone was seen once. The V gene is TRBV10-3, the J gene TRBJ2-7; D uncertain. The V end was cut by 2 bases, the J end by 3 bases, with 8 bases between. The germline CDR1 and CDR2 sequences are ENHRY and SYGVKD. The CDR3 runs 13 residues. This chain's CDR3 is CAISEPGDYEQYF. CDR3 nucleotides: TGTGCCATCAGTGAGCCTGGGGACTACGAGCAGTACTTC.

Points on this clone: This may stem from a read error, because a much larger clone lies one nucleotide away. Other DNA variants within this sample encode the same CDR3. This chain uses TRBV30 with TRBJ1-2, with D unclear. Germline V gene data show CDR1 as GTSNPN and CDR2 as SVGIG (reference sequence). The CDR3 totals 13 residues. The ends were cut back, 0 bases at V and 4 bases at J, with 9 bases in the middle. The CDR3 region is CAWSVSGLYGYTF. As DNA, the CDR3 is TGTGCCTGGAGTGTATCCGGCCTCTATGGCTACACCTTC.

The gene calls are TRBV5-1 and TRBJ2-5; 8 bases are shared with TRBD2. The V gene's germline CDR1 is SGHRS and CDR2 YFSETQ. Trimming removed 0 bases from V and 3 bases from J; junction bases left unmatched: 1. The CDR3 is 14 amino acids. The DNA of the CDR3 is TGCGCCAGCAGCTTGGGTAGCGGGGAAGAGACCCAGTACTTC. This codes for CASSLGSGEETQYF. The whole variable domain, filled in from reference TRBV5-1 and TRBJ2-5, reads KAGVTQTPRYLIKTRGQQVTLSCSPISGHRSVSWYQQTPGQGLQFLFEYFSETQRNKGNFPGRFSGRQFSNSRSEMNVSTLELGDSALYLCASSLGSGEETQYFGPGTRLLVL.

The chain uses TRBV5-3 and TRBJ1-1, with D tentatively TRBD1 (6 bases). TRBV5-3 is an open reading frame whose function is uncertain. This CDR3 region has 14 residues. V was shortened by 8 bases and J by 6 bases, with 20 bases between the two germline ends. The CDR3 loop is CASNSGQKWAEAFF. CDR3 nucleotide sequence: TGTGCCAGCAACTCGGGACAAAAGTGGGCTGAAGCTTTCTTT.

The CDR3 DNA reads as TGTGCCAGTAGTATTGTGAGCGGGGCAAGCTACGAGCAGTACTTC. Residues: CASSIVSGASYEQYF. The rearrangement links TRBV19 to TRBJ2-7, with TRBD2 matching 7 bases. Germline CDR1 reads LNHDA; CDR2 reads SQIVND (reference sequence). V gave up 3 bases and J gave up 3 bases; unmatched junction bases: 8. CDR3 length equals 15 residues.

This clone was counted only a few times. The CDR3 coding sequence is TGTGCCAGCCGGGAGTGGGGAGACAATGAGCAGTTCTTC. It translates to CASREWGDNEQFF. The chain links TRBV7-9 to TRBJ2-1, with D possibly being TRBD2 (6 bases). V was pared by 8 bases and J by 5 bases, with 13 bases between. The CDR3 runs to 13 residues. CDR1 and CDR2 (germline): SEHNR, FQNEAQ (reference sequence).

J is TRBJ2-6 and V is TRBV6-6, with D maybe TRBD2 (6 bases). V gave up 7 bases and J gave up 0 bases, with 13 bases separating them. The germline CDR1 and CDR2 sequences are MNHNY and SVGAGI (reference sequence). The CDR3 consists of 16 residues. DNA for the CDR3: TGTGCCAGCACCAAAACCGGGGGCTCTGGGGCCAACGTCCTGACTTTC. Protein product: CASTKTGGSGANVLTF.

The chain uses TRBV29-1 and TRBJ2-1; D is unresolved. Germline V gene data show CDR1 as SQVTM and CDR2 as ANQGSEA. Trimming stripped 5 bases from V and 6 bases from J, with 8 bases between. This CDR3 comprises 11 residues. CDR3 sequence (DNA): TGCAGCGTTAGATTGGGCAATGAGCAGTTCTTC. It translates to CSVRLGNEQFF.

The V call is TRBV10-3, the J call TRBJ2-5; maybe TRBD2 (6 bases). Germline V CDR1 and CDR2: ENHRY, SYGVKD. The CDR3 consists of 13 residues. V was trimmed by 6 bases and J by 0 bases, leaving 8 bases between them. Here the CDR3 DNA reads TGTGCCATCAGCGGGGGTTACCAAGAGACCCAGTACTTC. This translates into CAISGGYQETQYF.

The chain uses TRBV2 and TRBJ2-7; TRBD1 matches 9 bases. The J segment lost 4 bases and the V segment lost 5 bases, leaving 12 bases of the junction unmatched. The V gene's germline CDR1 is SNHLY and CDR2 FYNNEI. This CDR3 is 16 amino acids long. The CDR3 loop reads CASSPFGDRERYEQYF. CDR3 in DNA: TGTGCCAGCAGTCCCTTTGGGGACAGGGAACGATACGAGCAGTACTTC.

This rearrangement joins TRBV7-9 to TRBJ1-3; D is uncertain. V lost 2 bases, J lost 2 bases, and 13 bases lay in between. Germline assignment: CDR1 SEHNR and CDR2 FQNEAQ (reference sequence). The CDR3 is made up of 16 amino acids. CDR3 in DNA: TGTGCCAGCAGCTTACTTCAGTGGGTAGCTGGAAACACCATATATTTT. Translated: CASSLLQWVAGNTIYF.

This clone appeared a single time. The CDR3 loop reads CASSWARGDTEAFF. Written as DNA, the CDR3 is TGCGCCAGCAGCTGGGCGCGGGGGGACACTGAAGCTTTCTTT. The chain employs TRBV5-1 and TRBJ1-1, with D perhaps TRBD1 (5 bases). The CDR3 runs to 14 residues. Germline lookup yields CDR1 SGHRS and CDR2 YFSETQ. The V end was cut by 3 bases, the J end by 3 bases, with 12 bases between.

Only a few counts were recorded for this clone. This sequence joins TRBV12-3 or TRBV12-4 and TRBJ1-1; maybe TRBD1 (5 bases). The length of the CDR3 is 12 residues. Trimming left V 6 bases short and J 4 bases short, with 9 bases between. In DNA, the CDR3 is TGTGCCAGCAGCAGACAGAGCACTGAAGCTTTCTTT. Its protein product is CASSRQSTEAFF.

The CDR3 reads CASSPPGQGVNEQFF. The CDR3 DNA reads as TGTGCCAGCTCACCACCGGGACAGGGGGTCAATGAGCAGTTCTTC. The chain combines TRBV18 with TRBJ2-1, with TRBD1 identical over 11 bases. The CDR3 extends over 15 amino acids. Per germline, CDR1 KGHSH and CDR2 LQKENI. V was clipped by 0 bases and J by 6 bases; unmatched bases: 1.

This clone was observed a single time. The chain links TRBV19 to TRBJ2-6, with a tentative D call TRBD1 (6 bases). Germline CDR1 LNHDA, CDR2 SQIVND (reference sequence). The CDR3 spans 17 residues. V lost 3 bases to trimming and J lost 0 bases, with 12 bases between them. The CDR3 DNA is TGTGCCAGTAGTATTAGGGACATCCCCTCTGGGGCCAACGTCCTGACTTTC. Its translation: CASSIRDIPSGANVLTF.

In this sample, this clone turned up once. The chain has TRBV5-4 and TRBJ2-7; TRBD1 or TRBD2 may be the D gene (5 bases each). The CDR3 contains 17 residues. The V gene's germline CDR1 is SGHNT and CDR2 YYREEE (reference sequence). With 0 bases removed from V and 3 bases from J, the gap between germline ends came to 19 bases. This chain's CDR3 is CASSLEGQQGPGYEQYF. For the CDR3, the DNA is TGTGCCAGCAGCTTGGAAGGTCAGCAGGGACCGGGCTACGAGCAGTACTTC.

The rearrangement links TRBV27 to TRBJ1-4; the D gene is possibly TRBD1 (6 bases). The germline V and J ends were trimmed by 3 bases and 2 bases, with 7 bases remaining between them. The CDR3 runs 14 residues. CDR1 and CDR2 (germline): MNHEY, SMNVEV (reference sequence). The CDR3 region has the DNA TGTGCCAGCAGTTTCCAGGGGACTAATGAAAAACTGTTTTTT. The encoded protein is CASSFQGTNEKLFF.

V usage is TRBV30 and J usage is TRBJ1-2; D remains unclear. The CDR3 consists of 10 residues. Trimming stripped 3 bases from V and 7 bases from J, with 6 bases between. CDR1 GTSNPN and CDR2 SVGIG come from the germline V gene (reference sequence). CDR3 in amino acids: CAWREGGYTF. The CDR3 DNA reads TGTGCCTGGAGAGAGGGTGGCTACACCTTC.

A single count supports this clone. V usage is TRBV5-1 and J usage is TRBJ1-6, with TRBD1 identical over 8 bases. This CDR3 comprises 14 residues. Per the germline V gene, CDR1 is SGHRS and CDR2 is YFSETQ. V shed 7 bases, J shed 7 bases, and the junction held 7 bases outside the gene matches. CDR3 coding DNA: TGCGCCAGCGGTATGACAGGGGAAAATTCACCCCTCCACTTT. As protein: CASGMTGENSPLHF.

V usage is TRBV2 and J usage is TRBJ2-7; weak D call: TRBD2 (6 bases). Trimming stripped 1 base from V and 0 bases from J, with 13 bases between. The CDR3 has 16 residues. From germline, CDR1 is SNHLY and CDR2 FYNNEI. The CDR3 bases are TGTGCCAGCAGTGAAGTAGAAATAGCGGCCTCCTACGAGCAGTACTTC. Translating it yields CASSEVEIAASYEQYF.

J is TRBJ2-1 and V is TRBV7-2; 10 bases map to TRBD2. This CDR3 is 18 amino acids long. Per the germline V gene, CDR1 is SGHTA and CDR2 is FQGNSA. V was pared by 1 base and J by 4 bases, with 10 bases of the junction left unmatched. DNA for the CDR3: TGTGCCAGCAGCTTAGGACTAGCGGGCTTAGGGGCTTACAATGAGCAGTTCTTC. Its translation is CASSLGLAGLGAYNEQFF.

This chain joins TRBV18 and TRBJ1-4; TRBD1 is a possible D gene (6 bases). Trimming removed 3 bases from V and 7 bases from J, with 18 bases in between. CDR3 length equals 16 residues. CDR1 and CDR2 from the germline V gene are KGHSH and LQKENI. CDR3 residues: CASSPRTGTLREKLFF. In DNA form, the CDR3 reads TGTGCCAGCTCACCCCGCACAGGGACCCTTCGTGAAAAACTGTTTTTT.

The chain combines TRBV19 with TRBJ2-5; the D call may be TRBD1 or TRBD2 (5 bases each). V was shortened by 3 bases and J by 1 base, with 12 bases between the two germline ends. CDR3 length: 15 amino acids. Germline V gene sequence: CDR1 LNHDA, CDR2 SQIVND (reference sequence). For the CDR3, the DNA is TGTGCCAGTAGTATTAGTGTCGGGGCCCAAGAGACCCAGTACTTC. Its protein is CASSISVGAQETQYF.

CDR3 loop: CAWSVGGTSSGNTIYF. The DNA of the CDR3 is TGTGCCTGGAGTGTAGGAGGGACCAGCTCTGGAAACACCATATATTTT. This chain links TRBV30 with TRBJ1-3; D perhaps matches TRBD1 (5 bases). This CDR3 region has 16 residues. Trimming shortened V by 0 bases and J by 0 bases, and 12 bases separated the two germline ends. The germline CDR1 and CDR2 sequences are GTSNPN and SVGIG (reference sequence).

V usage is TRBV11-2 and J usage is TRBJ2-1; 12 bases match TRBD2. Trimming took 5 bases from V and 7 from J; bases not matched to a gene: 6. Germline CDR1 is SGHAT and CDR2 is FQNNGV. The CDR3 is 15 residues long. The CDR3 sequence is CASSPLAGGMNEQFF. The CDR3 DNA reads TGTGCCAGCAGCCCTCTAGCGGGGGGGATGAATGAGCAGTTCTTC.